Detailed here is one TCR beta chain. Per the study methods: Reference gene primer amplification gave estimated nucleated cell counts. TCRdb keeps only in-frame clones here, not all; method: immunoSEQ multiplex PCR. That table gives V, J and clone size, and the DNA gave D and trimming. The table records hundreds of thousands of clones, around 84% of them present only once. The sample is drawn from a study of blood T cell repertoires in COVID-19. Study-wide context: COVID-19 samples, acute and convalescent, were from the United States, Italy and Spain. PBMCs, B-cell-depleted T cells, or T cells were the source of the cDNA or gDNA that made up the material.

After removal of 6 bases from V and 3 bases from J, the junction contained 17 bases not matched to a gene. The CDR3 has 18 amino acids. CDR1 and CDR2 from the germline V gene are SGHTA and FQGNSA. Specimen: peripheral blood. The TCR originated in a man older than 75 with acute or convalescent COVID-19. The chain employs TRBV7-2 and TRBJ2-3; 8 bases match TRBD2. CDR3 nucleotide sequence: TGTGCCAGCAGGGCCGCCCGTAGCGGGAAGACGGGTACAGATACGCAGTATTTT. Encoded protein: CASRAARSGKTGTDTQYF.